The 25 T cell receptor beta chains in this list originate from one sample, sequenced in a study of T cells in Graves' hyperthyroidism and ophthalmopathy. Researchers amplified the TCR beta CDR3 regions from RNA transcripts. HTBI primers were used for first-round RT-PCR of the TCR CDR3. MiXCR was run by TCRdb on the multiplex PCR reads, yielding one entry per CDR3 protein. Of about 640,000 distinct CDR3 sequences listed, around 21% are singletons. Sequenced sample: blood. The source is a man in his thirties or forties with Graves' ophthalmopathy.

This clonotype was picked up many times. The V gene is TRBV28, the J gene TRBJ1-5, with a tentative D call TRBD1 (6 bases). In germline, CDR1 is MDHEN, CDR2 SYDVKM. V was clipped by 3 bases and J by 1 base, with 7 bases between them. The CDR3 has 14 amino acids. The CDR3 is CASSFDRSNQPQHF. CDR3 coding DNA: TGTGCCAGCAGTTTCGACAGGAGCAATCAGCCCCAGCATTTT.

V is TRBV29-1 and J is TRBJ2-1; 16 positions match TRBD2. V trimming: 3 bases; J trimming: 2 bases; junction bases outside the gene matches: 4. This CDR3 region has 17 residues. CDR1 is SQVTM and CDR2 is ANQGSEA in the germline V gene. The chain's CDR3 is CSVEGLAGGVAYNEQFF. For the CDR3, the DNA is TGCAGCGTTGAGGGACTAGCGGGAGGGGTTGCCTACAATGAGCAGTTCTTC.

This clonotype was seen a handful of times. A clone one base away is much larger, so this may be a read error. The chain employs TRBV2 and TRBJ1-4, with D uncertain. V gave up 7 bases and J gave up 5 bases, with 14 bases separating them. Per the germline V gene, CDR1 is SNHLY and CDR2 is FYNNEI. The CDR3 has 14 amino acids. DNA of the CDR3: TGTGCCAGCACGGTGGGGATCCCGAATGAAAAACTGTTTTTT. The encoded protein is CASTVGIPNEKLFF.

This chain joins TRBV7-2 and TRBJ2-2; unclear D gene. V lost 2 bases to trimming and J lost 5 bases, with 6 bases between them. This CDR3 is 13 amino acids long. The V gene's germline CDR1 is SGHTA and CDR2 FQGNSA. This CDR3 reads CASSLSLTGELFF. The CDR3 DNA reads as TGTGCCAGCAGCTTATCACTTACCGGGGAGCTGTTTTTT.

This clonotype was seen repeatedly, ten times or more. The rearrangement joins TRBV7-2 to TRBJ1-5, with 9 bases that match TRBD1. This CDR3 has 16 residues. Unmatched junction bases numbered 8, after V lost 3 bases and J lost 5 bases. Germline V gene lookup returns CDR1 SGHTA and CDR2 FQGNSA. DNA for the CDR3: TGTGCCAGCAGCTTGAGGGGACAGGGCTTCCATCAGCCCCAGCATTTT. Translating it yields CASSLRGQGFHQPQHF.

This chain joins TRBV27 and TRBJ1-1; D is unclear. Trimming removed 5 bases at V and 1 base at J, with 11 bases between. Per the germline V gene, CDR1 is MNHEY and CDR2 is SMNVEV (reference sequence). The CDR3 sequence is 14 residues long. Here the CDR3 reads CASSRHLTNTEAFF. The CDR3 DNA reads TGTGCCAGCAGTCGGCACCTTACGAACACTGAAGCTTTCTTT.

This clonotype was found many times. The chain recombines TRBV28 with TRBJ2-2, with 8 nucleotides matching TRBD1. This CDR3 region has 15 residues. V dropped 6 bases and J dropped 1; count of bases not matched to a gene: 4. Per the germline V gene, CDR1 is MDHEN and CDR2 is SYDVKM. DNA for the CDR3: TGTGCCAGCAGACCCGGGACAGGGAACACCGGGGAGCTGTTTTTT. It encodes CASRPGTGNTGELFF. Together with reference TRBV28 and TRBJ2-2, the CDR3 gives the full variable domain: DVKVTQSSRYLVKRTGEKVFLECVQDMDHENMFWYRQDPGLGLRLIYFSYDVKMKEKGDIPEGYSVSREKKERFSLILESASTNQTSMYLCASRPGTGNTGELFFGEGSRLTVL.

The gene calls are TRBV4-1 and TRBJ1-4, with D unclear. The CDR3 extends over 15 amino acids. In germline, CDR1 is MGHRA, CDR2 YSYEKL. V was cut by 1 base and J by 4 bases, with 10 bases left in between. CDR3 region: CASSQVTSYNEKLFF. CDR3 bases: TGCGCCAGCAGCCAAGTCACCAGTTATAATGAAAAACTGTTTTTT.

The chain uses TRBV20-1 and TRBJ2-7, with D unclear. V dropped 3 bases and J dropped 5 bases, with 5 bases sitting between them. Per germline, CDR1 DFQATT and CDR2 SNEGSKA (reference sequence). The CDR3 is made up of 10 amino acids. The CDR3 loop is CSASKDEQYF. The CDR3 DNA sequence: TGCAGTGCTAGTAAGGACGAGCAGTACTTC.

As to this clonotype: The junction shows a germline mismatch at one end, possibly a read error. V gene TRBV27 combines with J gene TRBJ1-6; D possibly corresponds to TRBD1 (6 bases). Germline loops: CDR1 MNHEY, CDR2 SMNVEV (reference sequence). The CDR3 loop spans 17 amino acids. The DNA of the CDR3 is TGTGCCAGCAGTAAAGGACAGCTCAGCTCCTATAATTCACCCCTCTACTTT. The encoded protein is CASSKGQLSSYNSPLYF.

This clonotype was observed at least ten times. This chain connects TRBV7-2 to TRBJ2-3, with TRBD1 as a possible D gene (5 bases). Per the germline V gene, CDR1 is SGHTA and CDR2 is FQGNSA. The CDR3 is 15 amino acids. V gave up 1 base and J gave up 5 bases, with 13 bases separating them. CDR3 nucleotides: TGTGCCAGCAGCTTAGAGTTAGGGGTTAAAGATACGCAGTATTTT. Residues: CASSLELGVKDTQYF.

This clonotype has ten or more counts. A read error may produce the germline difference seen at one junction end. The chain joins TRBV5-1 to TRBJ1-5; weak D call: TRBD1 (5 bases). CDR3 length: 15 amino acids. Germline V gene sequence: CDR1 SGHRS, CDR2 YFSETQ. For the CDR3, the DNA is TGTGCCAGCAGTTTAGGAGGGGATAGCAATCAGCCCCAGCATTTT. It yields the protein CASSLGGDSNQPQHF.

The gene calls are TRBV30 and TRBJ1-2; TRBD1 matches at 8 bases. J was trimmed by 4 bases and V by 3 bases; bases with no gene match: 10. CDR1 is GTSNPN and CDR2 is SVGIG in the germline V gene (reference sequence). CDR3 size: 15 residues. The CDR3 bases are TGTGCCTGGAGGATCACGACAGGGGACCCCTATGGCTACACCTTC. Its translation: CAWRITTGDPYGYTF.

This clonotype was counted ten times or more. The rearrangement uses TRBV3-1 and TRBJ1-4; D is unresolved. The CDR3 is 13 residues long. CDR1 is LGHDT and CDR2 is YNNKEL in the germline V gene (reference sequence). V was pared by 4 bases and J by 8 bases, with 11 bases between. The CDR3 DNA sequence: TGTGCCAGCAGCCCTGGATCTCAAGAAAAACTGTTTTTT. Its protein product is CASSPGSQEKLFF.

The table lists this clonotype with many counts. The chain carries TRBV27 and TRBJ2-7, with TRBD2 matching 11 bases. With 5 bases clipped from V and 3 bases from J, the junction kept 6 bases outside the gene matches. The CDR3 is made up of 15 amino acids. From germline, CDR1 is MNHEY and CDR2 SMNVEV (reference sequence). CDR3 nucleotides: TGTGCCAGCAGTATACGGACTAGCGGGTACTACGAGCAGTACTTC. It encodes CASSIRTSGYYEQYF.

This clonotype was seen many times. This chain connects TRBV3-1 to TRBJ1-1; D gene ambiguous. CDR1 is LGHDT, CDR2 YNNKEL, per germline (reference sequence). The length of the CDR3 is 13 residues. V dropped 2 bases and J dropped 10 bases, with 14 bases sitting between them. The CDR3 nucleotides are TGTGCCAGCAGCCAACATGAAGGGAATGGAGCTTTCTTT. It is translated as CASSQHEGNGAFF.

This clonotype showed up many times. The rearrangement links TRBV7-2 to TRBJ2-3; possibly TRBD2 for D (5 bases). The germline V and J ends were trimmed by 0 bases and 6 bases, with 16 bases remaining between them. CDR3 size: 16 residues. CDR1 SGHTA and CDR2 FQGNSA come from the germline V gene. The CDR3 DNA reads TGTGCCAGCAGCTTAGCGCTGGTAGCGTCGGGCGATACGCAGTATTTT. Translating gives CASSLALVASGDTQYF.

This clonotype was found a few times. This chain connects TRBV29-1 to TRBJ2-1, with 8 bases lining up with TRBD2. The V and J ends lost 8 bases and 5 bases, in that order; junction bases with no gene match: 11. This CDR3 region has 14 residues. Looked up from germline, CDR1 is SQVTM and CDR2 is ANQGSEA. CDR3 bases: TGCAGCACCCTTGGGCGGGAGGCAAACAATGAGCAGTTCTTC. This sequence encodes CSTLGREANNEQFF.

V gene TRBV19 combines with J gene TRBJ1-3, with D unclear. V dropped 4 bases and J dropped 4 bases, with 5 bases sitting between them. This CDR3 comprises 12 residues. Germline V gene data show CDR1 as LNHDA and CDR2 as SQIVND (reference sequence). CDR3 loop: CASSNWGNTIYF. In DNA form, the CDR3 reads TGTGCCAGTAGTAACTGGGGAAACACCATATATTTT.

The V call is TRBV3-1, the J call TRBJ2-7, with a possible D match to TRBD1 (6 bases). This CDR3 comprises 13 residues. Germline V gene sequence: CDR1 LGHDT, CDR2 YNNKEL (reference sequence). V was pared by 4 bases and J by 3 bases, with 10 bases between. CDR3 sequence (DNA): TGTGCCAGCAGCCCGGGACACAACTACGAGCAGTACTTC. Protein sequence: CASSPGHNYEQYF.

This clonotype was counted only a few times. The chain combines TRBV19 with TRBJ2-7; 8 bases agree with TRBD1. Germline values: CDR1 LNHDA, CDR2 SQIVND (reference sequence). After removal of 6 bases from V and 6 bases from J, the junction contained 7 bases not matched to a gene. The CDR3 is made up of 13 amino acids. Written as DNA, the CDR3 is TGTGCCAGTAGGTCCGGACAGGGTGTCGAGCAGTACTTC. The encoded protein is CASRSGQGVEQYF.

This clonotype was seen a handful of times. V and J are TRBV20-1 and TRBJ1-6; 8 nucleotides match TRBD1. CDR1 and CDR2 from the germline V gene are DFQATT and SNEGSKA (reference sequence). This CDR3 contains 16 residues. Losses at the gene ends were 0 bases for V and 7 bases for J; bases not matched to a gene: 8. CDR3 residues: CSARDPAGGANSPLHF. The CDR3 DNA reads TGCAGTGCTAGAGATCCCGCAGGGGGCGCAAATTCACCCCTCCACTTT.

This clonotype was picked up many times. V and J are TRBV28 and TRBJ2-1, with TRBD2 identical over 13 bases. The CDR3 consists of 17 residues. The V gene's germline CDR1 is MDHEN and CDR2 SYDVKM. With V trimmed by 6 bases and J by 5 bases, 10 bases remained unmatched. The CDR3 spells CASRLRTSGSSNNEQFF. CDR3 sequence (DNA): TGTGCCAGCAGACTAAGGACTAGCGGGAGTTCCAACAATGAGCAGTTCTTC.

V is TRBV28 and J is TRBJ2-5; 9 bases fit TRBD1. The ends lost 5 bases at V and 5 bases at J; junction bases unmatched: 6. CDR1 MDHEN and CDR2 SYDVKM come from the germline V gene. The CDR3 is 14 residues long. CDR3 sequence (DNA): TGTGCCAGCAGTACAGGGGGCGTAGGGGAGACCCAGTACTTC. As protein: CASSTGGVGETQYF.

The sample holds many counts of this clonotype. The chain combines TRBV7-8 with TRBJ1-2; 9 bases match TRBD1. The germline V gene has CDR1 SGHVS and CDR2 FQNEAQ. The CDR3 runs 15 residues. With 2 bases clipped from V and 5 bases from J, the junction kept 6 bases outside the gene matches. The chain's CDR3 is CASSLSGQGLYGYTF. The CDR3 coding sequence is TGTGCCAGCAGCTTATCGGGACAGGGCCTTTATGGCTACACCTTC. Looking up the rest from reference TRBV7-8 and TRBJ1-2 gives the full variable domain: GAGVSQSPRYKVAKRGQDVALRCDPISGHVSLFWYQQALGQGPEFLTYFQNEAQLDKSGLPSDRFFAERPEGSVSTLKIQRTQQEDSAVYLCASSLSGQGLYGYTFGSGTRLTVV.